Here is one T cell receptor beta chain with its context. Its antigen is undetermined. The sample belongs to a study of OX40 agonist ivuxolimab in advanced cancers. Turning to the study itself: The dose-escalation cohort had hepatocellular carcinoma, melanoma, renal cell or head and neck cancer.

Patients were excluded for autoimmune disease history or systemic immunosuppression. Blood sampling took place at baseline, cycle 4 day 1, and cycle 7 day 1. The method was immunoSEQ multiplex PCR; TCRdb's version includes in-frame clones alone and lacks a portion of them. The sample includes approximately 72,000 clones, 80% to 90% of them seen just once. Study-level findings and limits: More expanded clones were found, on average, in CD8+ than in CD4+ T cells.

This CDR3 contains 13 residues. Trimming removed 6 bases at V and 4 bases at J, with 10 bases between. In germline, CDR1 is MDHEN, CDR2 SYDVKM. The V and J genes are TRBV28 and TRBJ1-5; D may be TRBD1 (6 bases). The origin of this receptor is an adult with an advanced solid tumor such as melanoma, head and neck, liver or kidney cancer. Specimen: CD4+ or CD8+ T cells sorted from blood, collected in a trial of the OX40 agonist ivuxolimab. The CDR3, as DNA: TGTGCCAGCAGCTTTGACAGGAATCAGCCCCAGCATTTT. As protein: CASSFDRNQPQHF.